This passage covers 6 T cell receptor beta chains from one sample sequenced in a study of regulatory T cells in long-lasting Graves disease. With iRepertoire HTBI primers and Arm-PCR of CDR3 regions, TCR beta libraries were built. TCRdb ran MiXCR on the multiplex PCR reads and lists one entry per CDR3 protein. The table has about 440,000 distinct CDR3 sequences, about 15% seen once; the top ten hold about 11%. Time point noted: newly diagnosed GD, antithyroid drugs for less than 3 months. PBMCs were the source of the RNA used for TCR sequencing. The same specimen was also included in a second study, on T cells in Graves' hyperthyroidism and ophthalmopathy.

This specimen was peripheral blood mononuclear cells (PBMCs), taken at new diagnosis, from a patient treated with antithyroid drugs. Every receptor here comes from a woman between 25 and 40 years old with Graves disease.

At least ten counts were recorded for this clonotype. The chain couples TRBV5-4 to TRBJ2-7, with TRBD1 matching 7 bases. This CDR3 comprises 15 residues. V lost 3 bases, J lost 2 bases, and 8 bases stayed unmatched. Germline CDR1 SGHNT, CDR2 YYREEE (reference sequence). CDR3 sequence reads: CASSSSFQGAYEQYF. CDR3 bases: TGTGCCAGCAGCTCATCTTTCCAGGGGGCCTACGAGCAGTACTTC.

The CDR3, as DNA: TGTGCCAGCAGCCAAAGGCTAGCGGGGACCAATGAGCAGTTCTTC. Translated, it gives CASSQRLAGTNEQFF. The chain is built from TRBV4-2 and TRBJ2-1; 9 bases match TRBD2. Looked up from germline, CDR1 is LGHNA and CDR2 is YNFKEQ. V shed 2 bases and J 6 bases; nucleotides not matched to a gene: 5. The length of the CDR3 is 15 residues.

At least ten counts were recorded for this clonotype. The chain couples TRBV28 to TRBJ2-7, with 8 nucleotides matching TRBD2. V shed 5 bases and J 0 bases; nucleotides not matched to a gene: 9. This CDR3 contains 16 residues. CDR1 is MDHEN, CDR2 SYDVKM, per germline. The CDR3 loop is CASSPYGSGSSYEQYF. In DNA, the CDR3 is TGTGCCAGCAGTCCGTACGGAAGCGGGAGCTCCTACGAGCAGTACTTC.

This clonotype was recorded many times. CDR3 nucleotides: TGTGCCTACCAGGGTAACAATCAGCCCCAGCATTTT. Translated: CAYQGNNQPQHF. The chain has TRBV30 and TRBJ1-5, with a tentative D call TRBD1 (5 bases). Germline values: CDR1 GTSNPN, CDR2 SVGIG (reference sequence). The V gene lost 7 bases and the J gene lost 3 bases, with 10 bases spanning the gap. The CDR3 extends over 12 amino acids. Looking up the rest from reference TRBV30 and TRBJ1-5 gives the full variable domain: SQTIHQWPATLVQPVGSPLSLECTVEGTSNPNLYWYRQAAGRGLQLLFYSVGIGQISSEVPQNLSASRPQDRQFILSSKKLLLSDSGFYLCAYQGNNQPQHFGDGTRLSIL.

This clonotype was seen many times. The rearrangement joins TRBV20-1 to TRBJ2-1; 8 nucleotides match TRBD2. V was clipped by 0 bases and J by 7 bases; unmatched bases: 5. Germline V lookup: CDR1 DFQATT, CDR2 SNEGSKA (reference sequence). There are 14 residues in the CDR3. CDR3 loop: CSARDGRARNEQFF. The CDR3 nucleotides read TGCAGTGCTAGAGACGGGAGGGCCAGAAATGAGCAGTTCTTC.

The chain has TRBV5-1 and TRBJ2-5; D uncertain. Trimming took off 0 bases at V and 2 bases at J, with 14 bases between the two ends. Germline values: CDR1 SGHRS, CDR2 YFSETQ. The CDR3 sequence is 16 residues long. CDR3 nucleotide sequence: TGCGCCAGCAGCTTGGGGGTCGGAACAGCTCAAGAGACCCAGTACTTC. Residues: CASSLGVGTAQETQYF.